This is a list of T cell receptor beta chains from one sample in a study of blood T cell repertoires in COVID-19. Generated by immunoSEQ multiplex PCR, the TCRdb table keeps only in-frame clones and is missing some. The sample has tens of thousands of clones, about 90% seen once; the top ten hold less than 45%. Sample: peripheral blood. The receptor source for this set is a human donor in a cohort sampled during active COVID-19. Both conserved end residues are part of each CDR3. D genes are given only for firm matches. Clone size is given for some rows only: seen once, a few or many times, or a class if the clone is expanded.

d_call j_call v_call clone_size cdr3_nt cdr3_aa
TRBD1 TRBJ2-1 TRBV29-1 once TGCAGCGTTCCGGGACAGCTAAATGAGCAGTTCTTC CSVPGQLNEQFF
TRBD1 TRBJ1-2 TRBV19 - TGTGCCAGTAGTAGGGGACAGGGGTTGGACTATGGCTACACCTTC CASSRGQGLDYGYTF
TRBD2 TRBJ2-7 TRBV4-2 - TGTGCCAGCAGCCAAGAGTCTCCCCGGACTAGCGGAAACATGGTTGACTACGAGCAGTACTTC CASSQESPRTSGNMVDYEQYF
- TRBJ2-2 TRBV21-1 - TGCCCTGGCAGGTATCACACCGGGGAGCTGTTTTTT CPGRYHTGELFF
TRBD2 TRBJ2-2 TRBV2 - TGTGCCAGCAGTGGGGCGGGAGGGACCACCGGGGAGCTGTTTTTT CASSGAGGTTGELFF
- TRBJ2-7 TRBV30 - TGTGCCTGGAGTGTAAAGCCCGGTCCCTACGAGCAGTACTTC CAWSVKPGPYEQYF
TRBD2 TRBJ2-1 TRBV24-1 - TGTGCCACCAGTGATCCCGGGGGGAGCTACAATGAGCAGTTCTTC CATSDPGGSYNEQFF
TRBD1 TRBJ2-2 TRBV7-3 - TGTGCCAGCAGCTCGGGACAGGGGGGAAACACCGGGGAGCTGTTTTTT CASSSGQGGNTGELFF
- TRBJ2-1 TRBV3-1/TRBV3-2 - TGTGCCAGCTCACGGGGATCTACAAGTGAGCAGTTCTTC CASSRGSTSEQFF
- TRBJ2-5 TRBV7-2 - TGTGCCAGCAGCCCCGGGGGAGCCCAAGAGACCCAGTACTTC CASSPGGAQETQYF
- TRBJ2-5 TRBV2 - TGTGCCAGCAGTGAGGGCGAGACCCAGTACTTC CASSEGETQYF
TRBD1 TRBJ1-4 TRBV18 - TGTGCCAGCTCAGGACAGGAAGGTATTAATGAAAAACTGTTTTTT CASSGQEGINEKLFF
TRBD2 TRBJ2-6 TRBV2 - TGTGTCAGCAGCGGGGGGAACCCCGGGGCCAACGTCCTGACTTTC CVSSGGNPGANVLTF
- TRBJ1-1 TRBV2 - TGTGCCACCGAGGTCCTACGGAACACTGAAGCTTTCTTT CATEVLRNTEAFF
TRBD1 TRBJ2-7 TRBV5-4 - TGTGCCAGCAGCCTAGGACAGGGTCCGCGGGTGTACGAGCAGTACTTC CASSLGQGPRVYEQYF
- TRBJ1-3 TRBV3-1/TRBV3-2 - TGTGCCAGCAGCCAAGATTTCGGAGACAGCTCTGGAAACACCATATATTTT CASSQDFGDSSGNTIYF
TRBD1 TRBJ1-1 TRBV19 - TGTGCCAGTAACAGGGGCGCCAACACTGAAGCTTTCTTT CASNRGANTEAFF
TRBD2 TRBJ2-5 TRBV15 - TGTGCCACCAGCCAACGGGCCCCCGGGACTAGCGGGAAAGGGGCCCAGTACTTC CATSQRAPGTSGKGAQYF
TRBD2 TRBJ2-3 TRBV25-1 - TGTGCCAGCAGTGTTGGTAGCGGGGCGTCGGATACGCAGTATTTT CASSVGSGASDTQYF
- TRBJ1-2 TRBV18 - TGTGCCAGCTCAGCTGACGGAGGCTATGGCTACACCTTC CASSADGGYGYTF
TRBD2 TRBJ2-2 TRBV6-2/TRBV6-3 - TGTGCCAGCAGTTACTTGCGGGGGACGAACGGGGAGCTGTTTTTT CASSYLRGTNGELFF
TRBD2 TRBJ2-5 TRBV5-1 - TGCGCCAGCAGCCTACTAGCGGGAGTGGATGAGACCCAGTACTTC CASSLLAGVDETQYF
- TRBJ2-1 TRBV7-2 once TGTGCCAGCAGCTCAGCCTACAATGAGCAGTTCTTC CASSSAYNEQFF
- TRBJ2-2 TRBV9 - TGTGCCAGCAGCCCCAAAGGGCAGGGGAACCGGGAGCTGTTTTTT CASSPKGQGNRELFF
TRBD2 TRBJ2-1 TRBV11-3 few TGTGCCAGCAGCCCTCGGGAGGGCTACTACAATGAGCAGTTCTTC CASSPREGYYNEQFF
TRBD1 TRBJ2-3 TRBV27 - TGTGCCAGCCGACGACAGGGTGGCACAGATACGCAGTATTTT CASRRQGGTDTQYF
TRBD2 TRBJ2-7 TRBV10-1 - TGCGCCAGCAGTGGGGGTGGGCGAGGAGTAGCGGGAGACTACGAGCAGTACTTC CASSGGGRGVAGDYEQYF
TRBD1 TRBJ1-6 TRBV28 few TGTGCCAGCAGTTTATTCCAAGGACAGGGAAATAATTCACCCCTCCACTTT CASSLFQGQGNNSPLHF
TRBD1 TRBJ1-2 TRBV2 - TGTGCCAGACAGTGGAGGGGGCCCGGCTATGGCTACACCTTC CARQWRGPGYGYTF
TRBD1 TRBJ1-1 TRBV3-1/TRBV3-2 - TGTGCCAGCAGCCAACTACAGGGGTACACTGAAGCTTTCTTT CASSQLQGYTEAFF
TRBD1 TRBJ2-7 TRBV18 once TGTGCCAGCTCACCACCGAACAGGGGTATCTACGAGCAGTACTTC CASSPPNRGIYEQYF
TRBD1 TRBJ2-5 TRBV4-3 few TGCGCCAGCAGACGTACAGGGGATTCAGCGGAGACCCAGTACTTC CASRRTGDSAETQYF
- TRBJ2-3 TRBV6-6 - TGTGCCAGCAGTTTGGCAGGGAGCACAGATACGCAGTATTTT CASSLAGSTDTQYF
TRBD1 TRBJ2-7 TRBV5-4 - TGTGCCAGCAGGGCGGGACAGGGCTACGAGCAGTACTTC CASRAGQGYEQYF
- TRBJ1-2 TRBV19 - TGTGCCAGTAGTATAGTGGAGGGTCCCTATGGCTACACCTTC CASSIVEGPYGYTF
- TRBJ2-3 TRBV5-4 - TGTGCCAGCACCCCCCGGCAGGAGGGCACAGATACGCAGTATTTT CASTPRQEGTDTQYF
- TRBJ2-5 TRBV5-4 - TGTGCCAGCAGGGGGAGGGGGGCTAGCGGCTCACAAGAGACCCAGTACTTC CASRGRGASGSQETQYF
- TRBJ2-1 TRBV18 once TGTGCCAGCTCACCCACGGGTCAGGGAGGTGGCAATGAGCAGTTCTTC CASSPTGQGGGNEQFF
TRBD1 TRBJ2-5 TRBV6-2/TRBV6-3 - TGTGCCAGCAGTGACGACAGGGCCTTAGAGACCCAGTACTTC CASSDDRALETQYF
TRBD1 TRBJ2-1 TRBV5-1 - TGCGCCAGCAGCCGAACAGGGGGCGTTACTGACAATGAGCAGTTCTTC CASSRTGGVTDNEQFF
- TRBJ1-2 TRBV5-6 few TGTGCCAGCAGCTATACTAACTATGGCTACACCTTC CASSYTNYGYTF
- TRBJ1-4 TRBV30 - TGTGCCTGGAGTGTAGGTCGAGGCCTGTTTTTT CAWSVGRGLFF